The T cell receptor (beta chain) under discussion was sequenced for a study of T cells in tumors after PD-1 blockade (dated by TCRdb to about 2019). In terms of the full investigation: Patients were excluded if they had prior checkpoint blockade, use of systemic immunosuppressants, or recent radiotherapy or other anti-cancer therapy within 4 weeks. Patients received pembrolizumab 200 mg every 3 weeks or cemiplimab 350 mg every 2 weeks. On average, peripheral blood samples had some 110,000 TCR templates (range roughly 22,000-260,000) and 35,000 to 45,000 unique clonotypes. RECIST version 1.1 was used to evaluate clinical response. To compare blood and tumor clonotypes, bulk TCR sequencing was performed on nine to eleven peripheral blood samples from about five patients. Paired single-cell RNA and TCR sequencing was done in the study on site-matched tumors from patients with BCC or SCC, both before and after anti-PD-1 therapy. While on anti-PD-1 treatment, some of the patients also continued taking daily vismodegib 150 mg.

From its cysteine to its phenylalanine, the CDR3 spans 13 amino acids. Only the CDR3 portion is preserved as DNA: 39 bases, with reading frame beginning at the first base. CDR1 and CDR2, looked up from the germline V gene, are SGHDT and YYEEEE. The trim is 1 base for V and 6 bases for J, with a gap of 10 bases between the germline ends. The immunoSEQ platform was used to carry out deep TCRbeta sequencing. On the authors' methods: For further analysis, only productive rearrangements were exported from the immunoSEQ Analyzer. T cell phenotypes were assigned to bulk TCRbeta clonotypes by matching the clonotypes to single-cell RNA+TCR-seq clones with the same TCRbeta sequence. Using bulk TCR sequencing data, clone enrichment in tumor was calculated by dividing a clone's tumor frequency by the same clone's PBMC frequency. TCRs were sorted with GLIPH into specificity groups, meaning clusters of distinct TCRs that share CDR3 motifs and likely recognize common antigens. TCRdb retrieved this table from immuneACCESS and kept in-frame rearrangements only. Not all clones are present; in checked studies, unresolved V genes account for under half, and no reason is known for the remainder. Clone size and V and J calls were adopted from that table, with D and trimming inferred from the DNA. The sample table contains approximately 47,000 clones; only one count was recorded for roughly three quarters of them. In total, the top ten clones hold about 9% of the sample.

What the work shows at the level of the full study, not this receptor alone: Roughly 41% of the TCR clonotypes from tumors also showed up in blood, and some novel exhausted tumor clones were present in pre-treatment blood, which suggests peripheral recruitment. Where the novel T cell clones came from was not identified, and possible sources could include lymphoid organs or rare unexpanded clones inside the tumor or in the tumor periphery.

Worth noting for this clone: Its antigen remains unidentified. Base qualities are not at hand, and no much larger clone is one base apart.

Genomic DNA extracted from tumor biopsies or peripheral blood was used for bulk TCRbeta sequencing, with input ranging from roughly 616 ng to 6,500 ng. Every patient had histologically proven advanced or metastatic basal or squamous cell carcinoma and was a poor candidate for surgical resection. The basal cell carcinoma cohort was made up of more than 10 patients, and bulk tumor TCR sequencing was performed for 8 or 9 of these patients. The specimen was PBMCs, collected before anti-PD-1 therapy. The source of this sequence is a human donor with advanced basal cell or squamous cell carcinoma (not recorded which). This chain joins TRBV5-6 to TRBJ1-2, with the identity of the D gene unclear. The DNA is TGTGCCAGCAGCTTGAAGATGGGAGATGGCTACACCTTC. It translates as CASSLKMGDGYTF.